A single T cell receptor (beta chain) is shown here with its context. The antigen it binds to is not known. Nothing much larger sits one base from this clone, and base qualities are not available. The data were obtained in a study of blood T cell repertoires in COVID-19 (dated by TCRdb to the early 2020s). A note on the overall study: Samples from collaborators originated in the United States, Italy and Spain and spanned both the acute and convalescent phases of COVID-19. The material from the prospective study consisted of cDNA or gDNA derived from T cells, B-cell-depleted T cells, or PBMCs. The dataset comprised deeply sampled blood TCRbeta repertoires from subjects exposed to, actively infected with, or recovered from COVID-19. The repertoires were made available in a free public database intended to serve as a resource for research on the immune response to SARS-CoV-2. Samples came from the ongoing ImmuneRACE study (first 160 participants) plus 1,254 subjects from 6 global collaborators. A de-identified subject ID, COVID-19 status, age in years and sex were almost always included in the sample metadata. Where available, HLA class I and class II types were taken from metadata supplied by the sample provider and were not determined by assay-based typing. What the study reported, not specific to this receptor: The quantity of clinical and demographic metadata differed by source and by participant and was supplied without curation.

TCRbeta CDR3 regions were amplified from genomic DNA by means of the immunoSEQ Assay, a bias-controlled multiplex PCR. The paper's processing steps were these. The number of nucleated cells in each sample was estimated from the amplification of reference gene primers within the assay. Sequence reads were collapsed and filtered to measure the absolute abundance of every unique TCRbeta CDR3 rearrangement. For each sample, productive Simpson clonality was calculated as the square root of Simpson's diversity index across productive rearrangements. Imported from immuneACCESS, the table was reduced by TCRdb to in-frame sequences with V and J called. These copies leave out some clones; in studies compared against another copy, an unresolved V gene accounts for under half, and the cause of the remainder is not known. V, J and clone size reflect that table, while D and trimming were determined from the DNA. For this sample there are roughly 350,000 clones; 70% to 90% appear just once. The top ten clones comprise around 4% of the sample.

The germline V gene specifies KGHSH as CDR1 and LQKENI as CDR2. The CDR3, from cysteine to phenylalanine, totals 16 residues. Here the CDR3 DNA is all that survives: 48 bases in frame from base 1. V is reduced by 2 bases and J by 0 bases, leaving a spacing of 11 bases between them. Collaborating institutions collected whole blood in K2EDTA tubes following their own protocols. For TCRbeta analysis, collaborators shipped samples as frozen whole blood, isolated PBMCs, or DNA extracted from either of those sample types. The rearrangement joined TRBV18 to TRBJ1-5; no D segment can be confidently identified. Sample: peripheral blood. The receptor comes from a woman aged 50 to 65 with active or convalescent COVID-19. The DNA sequence is TGTGCCAGCTCACCATCAGGAGGCAATAGCAATCAGCCCCAGCATTTT. Its translation reads: CASSPSGGNSNQPQHF.